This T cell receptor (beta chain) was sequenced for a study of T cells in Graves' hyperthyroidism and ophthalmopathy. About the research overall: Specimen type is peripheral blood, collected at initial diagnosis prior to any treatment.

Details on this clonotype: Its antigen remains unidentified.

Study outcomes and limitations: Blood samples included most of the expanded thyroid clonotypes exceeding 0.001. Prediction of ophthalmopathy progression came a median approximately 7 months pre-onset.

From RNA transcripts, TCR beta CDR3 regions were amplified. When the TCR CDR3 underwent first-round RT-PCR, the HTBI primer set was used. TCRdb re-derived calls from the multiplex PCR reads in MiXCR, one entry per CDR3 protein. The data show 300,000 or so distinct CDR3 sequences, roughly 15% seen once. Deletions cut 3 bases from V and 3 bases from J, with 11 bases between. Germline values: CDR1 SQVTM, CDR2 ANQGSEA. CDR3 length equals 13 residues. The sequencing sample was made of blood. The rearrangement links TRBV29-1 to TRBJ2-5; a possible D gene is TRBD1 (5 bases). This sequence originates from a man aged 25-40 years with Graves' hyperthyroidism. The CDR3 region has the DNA TGCAGCGTTGATAAGGGGCCGGAAGAGACCCAGTACTTC. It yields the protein CSVDKGPEETQYF.